The 19 T cell receptor beta chains given below trace back to one sample, sequenced in a study of blood T cell repertoires in COVID-19. Data came from immunoSEQ multiplex PCR; TCRdb stores just in-frame clones and leaves some out. The sample carries roughly 100,000 clones, over 85% recorded once. Specimen: peripheral blood. The receptors were sampled from a woman of 80 years or more in a cohort sampled during active COVID-19.

The genes are TRBV19 and TRBJ2-3, with 10 positions matching TRBD2. J was trimmed by 7 bases and V by 5 bases; bases with no gene match: 9. CDR1 and CDR2 (germline): LNHDA, SQIVND (reference sequence). The CDR3 contains 15 residues. The CDR3 DNA sequence: TGTGCCAGTAGTTCCAAGCGGGGGGGAGTATATACGCAGTATTTT. Protein product: CASSSKRGGVYTQYF.

This clone was recorded a few times. J is TRBJ1-5 and V is TRBV7-9, with a tentative D call TRBD1 (5 bases). The CDR3 has 16 amino acids. V was pared by 1 base and J by 7 bases, with 17 bases between. Germline CDR1 reads SEHNR; CDR2 reads FQNEAQ (reference sequence). Here the CDR3 DNA reads TGTGCCAGCAGCTTAGGTTCAGGGTCGGGTGTACAGCCCCAGCATTTT. Amino acids: CASSLGSGSGVQPQHF.

This clone was recorded only once. The rearrangement joins TRBV5-6 to TRBJ2-3; the D gene is possibly TRBD2 (6 bases). V lost 2 bases to trimming and J lost 2 bases, with 9 bases between them. This CDR3 is built from 14 residues. Germline V gene data show CDR1 as SGHDT and CDR2 as YYEEEE. Here the CDR3 reads CASSFPGVTDTQYF. The DNA for the CDR3 is TGTGCCAGCAGCTTCCCGGGAGTCACAGATACGCAGTATTTT.

The chain links TRBV20-1 to TRBJ1-2; 9 nucleotides agree with TRBD1. Germline CDR1 and CDR2: DFQATT and SNEGSKA (reference sequence). This CDR3 is built from 13 residues. Trimming removed 3 bases from V and 5 bases from J; junction bases left unmatched: 4. CDR3 in amino acids: CSASIGQGYGYTF. The CDR3 region has the DNA TGCAGTGCTAGTATCGGACAGGGGTATGGCTACACCTTC.

The V and J genes are TRBV5-1 and TRBJ2-7; tentatively, D is TRBD2 (5 bases). Trimming cost V 2 bases and J 0 bases, with 6 bases left between them. The germline V gene encodes CDR1 SGHRS and CDR2 YFSETQ. This CDR3 comprises 13 residues. The CDR3 loop reads CASSFAGSYEQYF. In DNA, the CDR3 is TGCGCCAGCAGCTTCGCGGGCTCCTACGAGCAGTACTTC.

Details on this clone: Relative to the germline gene, one junction end is altered; a read error may explain this. The chain employs TRBV27 and TRBJ2-7; the match to TRBD2 covers 8 bases. Germline CDR1 MNHEY, CDR2 SMNVEV (reference sequence). The CDR3 has 14 amino acids. The CDR3 region has the DNA TGTGCCAGCAGTATCTCGGGAGGGACCTATGAGCAGTACTTC. This codes for CASSISGGTYEQYF.

Worth noting for this clone: Compared with germline, one end of the junction differs, possibly owing to a read error. In nucleotides, the CDR3 is TGTGCCAGCAGTCTATGGTCTGGACCAGGGCAGGACGAGCAGTACTTC. It codes for CASSLWSGPGQDEQYF. V gene TRBV28 combines with J gene TRBJ2-7; TRBD1 is a possible D gene (5 bases). There are 16 residues in the CDR3. Germline V gives CDR1 MDHEN, CDR2 SYDVKM.

The V gene is TRBV5-1, the J gene TRBJ1-4, with 8 bases matching TRBD1. This CDR3 has 15 amino acids. The ends lost 9 bases at V and 2 bases at J; junction bases unmatched: 9. CDR1 SGHRS and CDR2 YFSETQ come from the germline V gene. CDR3 nucleotide sequence: TGCGCCACCGCGACAGGGGTAGGCACTAATGAAAAACTGTTTTTT. Translation gives CATATGVGTNEKLFF.

The J gene is TRBJ2-7, the V gene TRBV6-5; 7 nucleotides line up with TRBD1. The V gene end was trimmed by 7 bases and the J gene end by 6 bases; junction bases not matched to a gene: 12. CDR1 is MNHEY and CDR2 is SVGAGI in the germline V gene. This CDR3 has 14 amino acids. The CDR3 nucleotides read TGTGCCAGCATAAAGGACAGGTTGGTGGCCGAGCAGTACTTC. Protein sequence: CASIKDRLVAEQYF.

The rearrangement uses TRBV7-2 and TRBJ1-4; no clear D. The CDR3 sequence is 13 residues long. The V end was cut by 1 base, the J end by 4 bases, with 4 bases between. CDR1 is SGHTA and CDR2 is FQGNSA in the germline V gene. The CDR3, as DNA: TGTGCCAGCAGCTTAGATCTTAATGAAAAACTGTTTTTT. This encodes CASSLDLNEKLFF.

The chain links TRBV10-3 to TRBJ1-2; D possibly corresponds to TRBD1 (6 bases). The CDR3 contains 12 residues. The germline V gene encodes CDR1 ENHRY and CDR2 SYGVKD. CDR3 nucleotide sequence: TGTGGGTTAGATACAGGGAGCTATGGCTACACCTTC. It encodes CGLDTGSYGYTF.

The rearrangement uses TRBV5-5 and TRBJ1-1, with D tentatively TRBD1 (5 bases). The V gene lost 7 bases and the J gene lost 0 bases, with 13 bases spanning the gap. The length of the CDR3 is 14 residues. Germline V gene sequence: CDR1 SGHKS, CDR2 YYEKEE (reference sequence). The CDR3 region has the DNA TGTGCCAGCGATCGGGGGAACATGAACACTGAAGCTTTCTTT. Translated, it gives CASDRGNMNTEAFF.

This clone was found a few times. The CDR3 reads CASSVYGGTNTGELFF. CDR3 nucleotide sequence: TGTGCCAGCAGCGTATACGGCGGGACTAACACCGGGGAGCTGTTTTTT. This chain connects TRBV9 to TRBJ2-2; weak D call: TRBD2 (6 bases). The CDR3 is made up of 16 amino acids. The germline V gene has CDR1 SGDLS and CDR2 YYNGEE. V was cut by 1 base and J by 2 bases, with 12 bases left in between.

This chain links TRBV6-6 with TRBJ2-1; possibly TRBD1 for D (6 bases). The CDR3 is made up of 13 amino acids. Germline assignment: CDR1 MNHNY and CDR2 SVGAGI (reference sequence). The ends were cut back, 8 bases at V and 8 bases at J, with 16 bases in the middle. The CDR3 DNA reads as TGTGCCAGCCGGGTTAGGGGGAGCGATGAGCAGTTCTTC. Amino acid sequence: CASRVRGSDEQFF.

The J gene is TRBJ2-7, the V gene TRBV18; possibly TRBD1 for D (6 bases). The CDR3 runs to 15 residues. Germline V lookup: CDR1 KGHSH, CDR2 LQKENI. V lost 3 bases and J lost 2, with 14 bases in between. This CDR3 is CASSPTGQTTYEQYF. DNA for the CDR3: TGTGCCAGCTCACCTACTGGACAGACCACCTACGAGCAGTACTTC.

The chain is built from TRBV10-1 and TRBJ2-7; the D gene is possibly TRBD1 (6 bases). V dropped 2 bases and J dropped 2 bases, with 10 bases sitting between them. Germline CDR1 and CDR2: WNHNN and SYGVQD (reference sequence). CDR3 size: 14 residues. CDR3 amino acids: CASSESRGPYEQYF. The CDR3 DNA reads TGCGCCAGCAGTGAGAGCAGGGGTCCCTACGAGCAGTACTTC.

CDR3 region: CASSGGQGNTEAFF. The DNA of the CDR3 is TGTGCCAGCAGTGGTGGACAGGGGAACACTGAAGCTTTCTTT. This rearrangement joins TRBV28 to TRBJ1-1; 8 nucleotides agree with TRBD1. This CDR3 is 14 amino acids long. The V and J ends lost 5 bases and 1 base, in that order; junction bases with no gene match: 3. The germline gives CDR1 MDHEN, CDR2 SYDVKM.

V is TRBV7-9 and J is TRBJ2-3, with a tentative D call TRBD2 (6 bases). Deletions cut 5 bases from V and 2 bases from J, with 17 bases between. Germline V lookup: CDR1 SEHNR, CDR2 FQNEAQ (reference sequence). The CDR3 loop spans 16 amino acids. The CDR3 DNA reads as TGTGCCAGCAGCCAAGGCGGAGGGTCCTTCACAGATACGCAGTATTTT. It is translated as CASSQGGGSFTDTQYF.

This rearrangement joins TRBV18 to TRBJ2-1; weak D call: TRBD2 (6 bases). This CDR3 has 15 residues. Germline V gene data show CDR1 as KGHSH and CDR2 as LQKENI. Trimming removed 6 bases at V and 7 bases at J, with 19 bases between. The CDR3 nucleotides are TGTGCCAGCTCGCCTGGAGCGGGCGGGGTTAATGAGCAGTTCTTC. It encodes CASSPGAGGVNEQFF.